Below are 31 T cell receptor beta chains sequenced from a single sample in a study of T cells in women clearing cervical HPV infection. Sequencing used immunoSEQ multiplex PCR; TCRdb keeps in-frame clones, though not all of them. This listing includes around 28,000 clones. The sample was blood buffy coat. The receptor set was obtained from a woman aged 18 to 75 with a cervical HPV16 infection that either progressed to CIN3+ or cleared (not recorded which).

On this clone: The CDR3 end lies 3 residues beyond the end of the read and is filled in from the germline J gene. J is TRBJ2-2 and V is TRBV20-1; D possibly corresponds to TRBD2 (7 bases). This CDR3 has 17 amino acids. Germline CDR1 is DFQATT and CDR2 is SNEGSKA (reference sequence). V lost 6 bases and J lost 3, with 23 bases in between. CDR3 residues: CSATTGRRGLDTGELFF. CDR3 DNA (partial): TGCAGTGCAACAACGGGTCGGCGGGGGCTTGACACCGGGGAG.

With regard to this clone: From the germline J gene comes the end of the CDR3, since the read stops 3 residues before it. This rearrangement joins TRBV7-2 to TRBJ1-2; no firm D call. Trimming cost V 5 bases and J 4 bases, with 14 bases left between them. Germline values: CDR1 SGHTA, CDR2 FQGNSA. The CDR3 is 14 residues long. The CDR3 loop is CASSQTLTGYGYTF. The sequenced CDR3 bases are TGTGCCAGCAGCCAAACCCTGACGGGCTATGGC.

As for this clone: The read ends 3 residues before the CDR3 terminus; that terminus is restored from the germline J gene. The chain employs TRBV18 and TRBJ1-2; 7 positions match TRBD1. Germline lookup yields CDR1 KGHSH and CDR2 LQKENI. The CDR3 is 14 amino acids. The CDR3 here is CASSPGTVTDTYTF. Incomplete CDR3 DNA: TGTGCCAGCTCACCCGGGACAGTCACAGATACC.

In regard to this clone: The sequenced fragment ends 3 residues before the CDR3 boundary, so the rest is inferred from the germline J gene. The chain employs TRBV18 and TRBJ1-2, with TRBD1 as a possible D gene (6 bases). CDR1 is KGHSH and CDR2 is LQKENI in the germline V gene. The CDR3 consists of 13 residues. Incomplete CDR3 DNA: TGTGCCAGCAGTCCCGGGAGGACAGATACC. Translated: CASSPGRTDT. In full, the CDR3 is CASSPGRTDTYTF.

In the case of this clone: The CDR3 is cut off 3 residues early in the read; its end comes from the germline J gene. The chain employs TRBV6-2 or TRBV6-3 and TRBJ2-7, with 7 bases matching TRBD1. Germline V gene lookup returns CDR1 MNHEY and CDR2 SVGEGT. V shed 6 bases, J shed 2 bases, and the junction held 7 bases outside the gene matches. The CDR3 has 14 residues. The CDR3 bases that were read are TGTGCCAGCAGACTGTACAGGGGCCCCTACGAG. Encoded protein: CASRLYRGPYE. The entire CDR3 sequence reads CASRLYRGPYEQYF.

With respect to this clone: From the germline J gene comes the end of the CDR3, since the read stops 3 residues before it. V gene TRBV29-1 combines with J gene TRBJ1-1, with D tentatively TRBD1 (6 bases). The CDR3 consists of 11 residues. Per germline, CDR1 SQVTM and CDR2 ANQGSEA. The V gene lost 7 bases and the J gene lost 3 bases, with 9 bases spanning the gap. CDR3 region: CSGQVDTEAFF. The covered CDR3 bases are TGCAGCGGACAGGTTGACACTGAA.

Note on this clone: The missing CDR3 end, 3 residues past where the read stops, is filled in from the germline J gene. This chain joins TRBV18 and TRBJ2-5; 7 bases fit TRBD1. The germline CDR1 and CDR2 sequences are KGHSH and LQKENI. The CDR3 length is 14 residues. The junction had 8 bases not matched to a gene; V was cut back by 3 bases and J by 7 bases. Partial CDR3 DNA: TGTGCCAGCTCACCGCAAGGGGGCGAAGGGACC. This sequence encodes CASSPQGGEGT. In full, the CDR3 reads CASSPQGGEGTQYF.

With respect to this clone: The read stops 3 residues short of the end of the CDR3; the missing end is completed from the germline J gene. The gene calls are TRBV7-6 and TRBJ1-6, with no clear D. The V gene lost 1 base and the J gene lost 9 bases, with 7 bases spanning the gap. Germline CDR1 and CDR2: SGHVS and FNYEAQ. CDR3 length: 13 amino acids. Here the CDR3 reads CASSLGRGSPLHF. The part of the CDR3 DNA that was read is TGTGCCAGCAGCTTAGGCCGAGGTTCACCC.

In regard to this clone: The read stops 3 residues short of the end of the CDR3; the missing end is completed from the germline J gene. The chain employs TRBV20-1 and TRBJ1-3; unclear D gene. Germline V gene lookup returns CDR1 DFQATT and CDR2 SNEGSKA (reference sequence). Trimming cost V 5 bases and J 4 bases, with 12 bases left between them. The CDR3 has 13 amino acids. CDR3 DNA, as far as it was read: TGCAGTGCTTTAGTGGCGGGGGGAAACACC. It translates to CSALVAGGNT. The CDR3 in its entirety is CSALVAGGNTIYF.

Of note for this clone: The sequence runs out 3 residues before the end of the CDR3; the remainder is reconstructed from the germline J gene. The chain joins TRBV7-9 to TRBJ2-4, with D hard to call. The V gene's germline CDR1 is SEHNR and CDR2 FQNEAQ (reference sequence). The CDR3 runs 13 residues. CDR3 sequence reads: CASSLDGNYGQYF. CDR3 DNA (partial): TGTGCCAGCAGCTTAGACGGAAACTATGGT.

In the case of this clone: The read falls 3 residues short of the CDR3 end, and the missing part is taken from the germline J gene. The chain is built from TRBV18 and TRBJ2-1; 8 positions match TRBD1. J was trimmed by 5 bases and V by 3 bases; bases with no gene match: 9. Germline lookup yields CDR1 KGHSH and CDR2 LQKENI. The CDR3 is 16 residues long. CDR3 residues: CASSPIMGQADNEQFF. The sequenced CDR3 bases are TGTGCCAGCTCACCTATTATGGGACAGGCCGACAATGAG.

As for this clone: The read comes to an end 3 residues before the CDR3 does, leaving the germline J gene to fill in the end. The rearrangement links TRBV6-1 to TRBJ2-2, with D perhaps TRBD1 (6 bases). V lost 1 base, J lost 5 bases, and 11 bases lay in between. The CDR3 contains 15 residues. The germline CDR1 and CDR2 sequences are MNHNS and SASEGT. CDR3 DNA, as far as it was read: TGTGCCAGCAGTGAAGTTACAGGGCGAACCGGGGAG. Translating gives CASSEVTGRTGE. The entire CDR3 sequence reads CASSEVTGRTGELFF.

On this clone: The read comes to an end 3 residues before the CDR3 does, leaving the germline J gene to fill in the end. This chain uses TRBV11-1 with TRBJ2-5; possibly TRBD1 for D (5 bases). Trimming pared 1 base from V and 5 bases from J, leaving 11 bases between. CDR3 length: 14 residues. The germline gives CDR1 SGHAT, CDR2 FQDESV (reference sequence). The part of the CDR3 DNA that was read is TGTGCCAGCAGCTTAGGCCCCCAGGGTGAGACC. Translating it yields CASSLGPQGET. The full CDR3 is CASSLGPQGETQYF.

For this clone: The CDR3 end lies 3 residues beyond the end of the read and is filled in from the germline J gene. The chain recombines TRBV20-1 with TRBJ2-1, with D possibly being TRBD2 (7 bases). The CDR3 runs 15 residues. The V and J ends lost 6 bases and 6 bases respectively, with 21 bases between them. Looked up from germline, CDR1 is DFQATT and CDR2 is SNEGSKA (reference sequence). CDR3 DNA (partial): TGCAGTGCCCCGTCACCTGCGGGGGCCTTCAATGAG. It translates to CSAPSPAGAFNE. The whole CDR3 sequence is CSAPSPAGAFNEQFF.

Of note for this clone: The CDR3 goes on 3 residues after the read ends, and that part is filled in from the germline J gene. The V call is TRBV2, the J call TRBJ1-4, with 7 nucleotides matching TRBD1. The germline V gene encodes CDR1 SNHLY and CDR2 FYNNEI. V gave up 1 base and J gave up 6 bases; unmatched junction bases: 5. This CDR3 is 15 amino acids long. The CDR3 DNA, read in part, is TGTGCCAGCAGTGAAGACCGGACAGGCTATGAAAAA. This translates into CASSEDRTGYEK. Given in full, the CDR3 is CASSEDRTGYEKLFF.

For this clone: The read terminates 3 residues ahead of where the CDR3 ends, so the germline J gene completes it. This CDR3 is also generated by other DNA sequences in the sample. The V call is TRBV2, the J call TRBJ1-1; 9 bases align to TRBD1. V shed 6 bases, J shed 0 bases, and the junction held 11 bases outside the gene matches. The CDR3 runs 17 residues. Germline CDR1 SNHLY, CDR2 FYNNEI. The sequenced CDR3 bases are TGTGCCAGCAGCGAAACAGGGGGCGATTCAATGAACACTGAA. It codes for CASSETGGDSMNTE. From start to end, the CDR3 is CASSETGGDSMNTEAFF.

Remarks on this clone: The read halts 3 residues ahead of the CDR3 end, with the missing end drawn from the germline J gene. The genes are TRBV6-9 and TRBJ2-7, with 9 positions matching TRBD2. CDR3 length equals 14 residues. Trimming removed 5 bases from V and 6 bases from J; junction bases left unmatched: 8. Germline V lookup: CDR1 MNHGY, CDR2 SVAAGI. The CDR3 reads CASSPGLASGEQYF. CDR3 DNA, as far as it was read: TGTGCCAGCAGTCCGGGACTAGCAAGCGGCGAG.

Of note for this clone: The CDR3 end falls 3 residues outside the read, so it is completed with the germline J gene. The genes are TRBV7-8 and TRBJ1-2; tentative D call: TRBD1 (6 bases). Germline V gene sequence: CDR1 SGHVS, CDR2 FQNEAQ. The CDR3 consists of 13 residues. CDR3 residues: CASSLRGTYDYTF. CDR3 DNA, as far as it was read: TGTGCCAGCAGCTTAAGGGGGACCTACGAC.

CDR3 region: CASSLRRGEKLFF. CDR3 bases read: TGTGCCAGCAGCCTGAGAAGGGGGGAAAAA. The chain uses TRBV7-3 and TRBJ1-4; maybe TRBD1 (6 bases). Read coverage stops 3 residues before the CDR3 terminus; the germline J gene supplies the remainder. Looked up from germline, CDR1 is SGHTA and CDR2 is FQGTGA. The CDR3 sequence is 13 residues long. V dropped 5 bases and J dropped 8 bases, with 12 bases sitting between them.

Remarks on this clone: The read terminates 3 residues ahead of where the CDR3 ends, so the germline J gene completes it. This rearrangement joins TRBV18 to TRBJ1-1, with D possibly matching TRBD1 (6 bases). The CDR3 spans 15 residues. The germline CDR1 and CDR2 sequences are KGHSH and LQKENI. V lost 3 bases to trimming and J lost 6 bases, with 17 bases between them. CDR3 DNA (partial): TGTGCCAGCTCACCTATAATAACAGGGAGGGCTGAA. Encoded protein: CASSPIITGRAE. The whole CDR3 is CASSPIITGRAEAFF.

Note on this clone: The DNA ends 3 residues before the CDR3 does, and the rest of the CDR3 is filled in from the germline J gene. The chain is built from TRBV9 and TRBJ1-2; D might be TRBD1 (5 bases). This CDR3 is built from 16 residues. V lost 0 bases and J 0 bases, leaving 12 bases between the germline ends. CDR1 is SGDLS, CDR2 YYNGEE, per germline. CDR3 region: CASSVAWGDANYGYTF. The part of the CDR3 DNA that was read is TGTGCCAGCAGCGTAGCTTGGGGCGACGCTAACTATGGC.

As to this clone: The read terminates 3 residues before the CDR3 end, so the remaining end is supplied by the germline J gene. This chain connects TRBV7-9 to TRBJ2-5; no clear D gene. Germline assignment: CDR1 SEHNR and CDR2 FQNEAQ (reference sequence). The CDR3 is 15 residues long. V dropped 2 bases and J dropped 1 base, with 11 bases sitting between them. The DNA read from the CDR3 is TGTGCCAGCAGCTTAATCGGGTTGTTCCAAGAGACC. Encoded protein: CASSLIGLFQET. The entire CDR3 protein is CASSLIGLFQETQYF.

Turning to this clone: The read ends 3 residues before the CDR3 terminus; that terminus is restored from the germline J gene. The chain combines TRBV28 with TRBJ2-7; TRBD2 is a possible D gene (6 bases). The length of the CDR3 is 13 residues. Deletions cut 2 bases from V and 3 bases from J, with 8 bases between. The germline V gene has CDR1 MDHEN and CDR2 SYDVKM. The CDR3 spells CASSLGGFYEQYF. The sequenced part of the CDR3 DNA is TGTGCCAGCAGTTTAGGGGGGTTCTACGAG.

As for this clone: Read data end 3 residues before the CDR3 end; the end is taken from the germline J gene. The J gene is TRBJ2-3, the V gene TRBV19; TRBD2 matches 12 bases. Germline CDR1 and CDR2: LNHDA and SQIVND (reference sequence). The V and J ends lost 3 bases and 5 bases, in that order; junction bases with no gene match: 6. The CDR3 length is 16 residues. CDR3 bases read: TGTGCCAGTAGTATTCCTAGCGGGGGGGCCCAAGATACG. Its protein product is CASSIPSGGAQDT. The whole CDR3 reads CASSIPSGGAQDTQYF.

On this clone itself: The DNA ends 3 residues before the CDR3 does, and the rest of the CDR3 is filled in from the germline J gene. The chain links TRBV20-1 to TRBJ2-4, with TRBD1 matching 8 bases. Germline V gene data show CDR1 as DFQATT and CDR2 as SNEGSKA (reference sequence). The CDR3 consists of 16 residues. Trimming cost V 1 base and J 0 bases; bases outside gene matches: 5. The CDR3 loop is CSARGGRGLAKNIQYF. CDR3 DNA (partial): TGCAGTGCTAGAGGGGGCAGGGGGCTAGCCAAAAACATT.

CDR3 DNA (partial): TGTGCCAGCAGTGAAAAGAATGGACTGTTCCTGAACACTGAA. This sequence encodes CASSEKNGLFLNTE. The CDR3 in its entirety is CASSEKNGLFLNTEAFF. This chain joins TRBV2 and TRBJ1-1; D gene uncertain. The sequence runs out 3 residues before the end of the CDR3; the remainder is reconstructed from the germline J gene. Trimming took off 2 bases at V and 0 bases at J, with 16 bases between the two ends. Germline loops: CDR1 SNHLY, CDR2 FYNNEI. The CDR3 is made up of 17 amino acids.

Comments on this clone: The sequenced fragment ends 3 residues before the CDR3 boundary, so the rest is inferred from the germline J gene. The rearrangement joins TRBV5-1 to TRBJ2-3; 8 nucleotides align to TRBD2. The CDR3 has 17 residues. CDR1 and CDR2 from the germline V gene are SGHRS and YFSETQ. The covered CDR3 bases are TGCGCCAGCAGCTTGCTGGCGGGGGGCCGTTTTGGTGAGACG. It codes for CASSLLAGGRFGET. The whole CDR3 region reads CASSLLAGGRFGETQYF.

On this clone: The CDR3 is cut off 3 residues early in the read; its end comes from the germline J gene. The chain employs TRBV7-3 and TRBJ2-1, with 8 bases aligning to TRBD2. V shed 3 bases, J shed 6 bases, and the junction held 7 bases outside the gene matches. CDR3 length equals 15 residues. Germline CDR1 and CDR2: SGHTA and FQGTGA. The part of the CDR3 DNA that was read is TGTGCCAGCAGCTTCGGTAGCGGGGAGACCAATGAG. As protein: CASSFGSGETNE. The whole CDR3 sequence is CASSFGSGETNEQFF.

A note on this clone: Read coverage stops 3 residues before the CDR3 terminus; the germline J gene supplies the remainder. The chain is built from TRBV19 and TRBJ2-4; D could derive from TRBD1 or TRBD2 (5 bases each). This CDR3 region has 13 residues. The germline gives CDR1 LNHDA, CDR2 SQIVND (reference sequence). The covered CDR3 bases are TGTGCCAGTAGTTATTCAGGGAGCTATGGT. Translating it yields CASSYSGSYG. The whole CDR3 is CASSYSGSYGQYF.

With respect to this clone: With the read ending 3 residues before the CDR3 end, the germline J gene is used to fill in that end. The same CDR3 is also encoded by other DNA sequences in this sample. The chain joins TRBV30 to TRBJ1-3, with D possibly TRBD1 on 5 matching bases. Per the germline V gene, CDR1 is GTSNPN and CDR2 is SVGIG (reference sequence). The germline V and J ends were trimmed by 4 bases and 0 bases, with 16 bases remaining between them. CDR3 length: 16 residues. CDR3 in amino acids: CAWTSRVDSSGNTIYF. Incomplete CDR3 DNA: TGTGCCTGGACATCCAGAGTCGACAGCTCTGGAAACACC.

Turning to this clone: The sequence runs out 3 residues before the end of the CDR3; the remainder is reconstructed from the germline J gene. The rearrangement joins TRBV5-4 to TRBJ2-7; possibly TRBD1 for D (6 bases). Germline-derived CDR1 and CDR2 are SGHNT and YYREEE (reference sequence). The CDR3 covers 14 residues. Trimming pared 5 bases from V and 4 bases from J, leaving 16 bases between. CDR3 in amino acids: CASSSRDKEYEQYF. The part of the CDR3 DNA that was read is TGTGCCAGCAGTAGTCGGGACAAGGAATACGAG.